The rows below give T cell receptor beta chains drawn from one sample of a study of blood T cell repertoires in COVID-19. Assay: immunoSEQ multiplex PCR; the TCRdb copy retains only in-frame clones and omits some. The sample yields 180,000 or so clones, 70% to 90% seen once. Sequencing was carried out using peripheral blood. The receptors were sampled from a human donor with active or convalescent COVID-19. The donor label of this sample is uncertain. CDR3s include the opening cysteine and the closing phenylalanine or tryptophan. The order of the fields is V gene, J gene, D gene, clone size, CDR3 protein, CDR3 DNA. The D gene is left open where the match is weak. Where a row states a size, it is once, few, many or the class of an expanded clone; other rows omit it.

v_gene: TRBV11-2
j_gene: TRBJ2-4
d_gene: .
abundance: .
CDR3aa: CASSQGLSQGIQYF
CDR3nt: TGTGCCAGCAGCCAGGGTTTATCACAAGGCATTCAGTACTTC

v_gene: TRBV18
j_gene: TRBJ2-2
d_gene: .
abundance: .
CDR3aa: CASSENRGGLTGELFF
CDR3nt: TGTGCCAGCTCGGAAAACAGGGGAGGATTGACCGGGGAGCTGTTTTTT

v_gene: TRBV19
j_gene: TRBJ1-2
d_gene: .
abundance: .
CDR3aa: CASSIILGRGDGYTF
CDR3nt: TGTGCCAGTAGTATAATCCTGGGCAGGGGTGATGGCTACACCTTC

v_gene: TRBV7-9
j_gene: TRBJ1-1
d_gene: TRBD1
abundance: few
CDR3aa: CASSPGGQGRAFF
CDR3nt: TGTGCCAGCAGCCCGGGCGGACAGGGACGAGCTTTCTTT

v_gene: TRBV12-3/TRBV12-4
j_gene: TRBJ2-7
d_gene: .
abundance: .
CDR3aa: CASSRHYEQYF
CDR3nt: TGTGCCAGCAGCCGACACTACGAGCAGTACTTC

v_gene: TRBV5-1
j_gene: TRBJ1-4
d_gene: .
abundance: .
CDR3aa: CASRVRDKTNEKLFF
CDR3nt: TGCGCCAGCCGTGTTCGGGACAAGACTAATGAAAAACTGTTTTTT

v_gene: TRBV18
j_gene: TRBJ2-5
d_gene: TRBD2
abundance: .
CDR3aa: CASSPSRGGAVTQYF
CDR3nt: TGTGCCAGCTCACCATCCCGCGGGGGGGCGGTGACCCAGTACTTC

v_gene: TRBV6-2/TRBV6-3
j_gene: TRBJ1-5
d_gene: .
abundance: once
CDR3aa: CASTPLRGAVSNQPQHF
CDR3nt: TGTGCCAGCACCCCCCTCCGGGGGGCGGTTAGCAATCAGCCCCAGCATTTT

v_gene: TRBV4-1
j_gene: TRBJ1-1
d_gene: TRBD1
abundance: .
CDR3aa: CASRPRGQGMDTEAFF
CDR3nt: TGCGCCAGCAGACCAAGGGGACAGGGGATGGACACTGAAGCTTTCTTT

v_gene: TRBV7-3
j_gene: TRBJ2-2
d_gene: .
abundance: once
CDR3aa: CASSTTTNTGELFF
CDR3nt: TGTGCCAGCAGTACGACTACGAACACCGGGGAGCTGTTTTTT

v_gene: TRBV28
j_gene: TRBJ2-4
d_gene: .
abundance: .
CDR3aa: CASSLGGLAKNIQYF
CDR3nt: TGTGCCAGCAGTTTAGGGGGGTTAGCCAAAAACATTCAGTACTTC

v_gene: TRBV5-4
j_gene: TRBJ2-3
d_gene: .
abundance: .
CDR3aa: CASSPPGYTDTQYF
CDR3nt: TGTGCCAGCAGCCCCCCAGGGTACACAGATACGCAGTATTTT

v_gene: TRBV11-2
j_gene: TRBJ1-2
d_gene: .
abundance: .
CDR3aa: CASSLNLQGTYGYTF
CDR3nt: TGTGCCAGCAGCTTAAACCTACAGGGAACCTATGGCTACACCTTC

v_gene: TRBV15
j_gene: TRBJ1-1
d_gene: .
abundance: .
CDR3aa: CATSSDRMHAEAFF
CDR3nt: TGTGCCACCAGCAGTGACAGGATGCACGCTGAAGCTTTCTTT

v_gene: TRBV9
j_gene: TRBJ1-5
d_gene: .
abundance: .
CDR3aa: CASSVRGDQPQHF
CDR3nt: TGTGCCAGCAGCGTACGTGGAGATCAGCCCCAGCATTTT

v_gene: TRBV5-1
j_gene: TRBJ2-1
d_gene: TRBD1
abundance: .
CDR3aa: CASSRDRYNEQFF
CDR3nt: TGCGCCAGCAGTAGGGACAGGTACAATGAGCAGTTCTTC

v_gene: TRBV7-2
j_gene: TRBJ1-5
d_gene: .
abundance: .
CDR3aa: CASSPTGGRNQPQHF
CDR3nt: TGTGCCAGCAGTCCTACGGGGGGCCGCAATCAGCCCCAGCATTTT

v_gene: TRBV11-1
j_gene: TRBJ2-1
d_gene: TRBD2
abundance: .
CDR3aa: CASSPGRLAAYNEQFF
CDR3nt: TGTGCCAGCAGCCCTGGGCGCCTAGCGGCGTACAATGAGCAGTTCTTC

v_gene: TRBV10-3
j_gene: TRBJ2-2
d_gene: .
abundance: .
CDR3aa: CAISPQGYTGELFF
CDR3nt: TGTGCCATCAGTCCCCAGGGGTACACCGGGGAGCTGTTTTTT

v_gene: TRBV27
j_gene: TRBJ1-1
d_gene: TRBD1
abundance: once
CDR3aa: CASSRQGYGTEAFF
CDR3nt: TGTGCCAGCAGTCGACAGGGTTACGGCACTGAAGCTTTCTTT

v_gene: TRBV5-4
j_gene: TRBJ1-5
d_gene: .
abundance: .
CDR3aa: CASSVAGYNQPQHF
CDR3nt: TGTGCCAGCAGCGTGGCCGGGTACAATCAGCCCCAGCATTTT

v_gene: TRBV7-9
j_gene: TRBJ1-5
d_gene: .
abundance: .
CDR3aa: CASSLVSNQPQHF
CDR3nt: TGTGCCAGCAGCTTAGTAAGCAATCAGCCCCAGCATTTT

v_gene: TRBV15
j_gene: TRBJ1-4
d_gene: .
abundance: .
CDR3aa: CATSGSGAEKLFF
CDR3nt: TGTGCCACCAGCGGATCAGGGGCTGAAAAACTGTTTTTT

v_gene: TRBV30
j_gene: TRBJ2-2
d_gene: TRBD1
abundance: .
CDR3aa: CAWTSRGRRFLDTGELFF
CDR3nt: TGTGCCTGGACTAGCAGGGGGCGCCGGTTTTTGGACACCGGGGAGCTGTTTTTT

v_gene: TRBV12-3/TRBV12-4
j_gene: TRBJ2-5
d_gene: .
abundance: .
CDR3aa: CASSLRVRETQYF
CDR3nt: TGTGCCAGCAGTTTGCGTGTCCGGGAGACCCAGTACTTC

v_gene: TRBV5-1
j_gene: TRBJ1-2
d_gene: .
abundance: few
CDR3aa: CASSLANTDGYTF
CDR3nt: TGCGCCAGCAGCTTGGCCAATACTGATGGCTACACCTTC

v_gene: TRBV28
j_gene: TRBJ2-3
d_gene: TRBD1
abundance: .
CDR3aa: CASSSPGTGMTDTQYF
CDR3nt: TGTGCCAGCAGTTCCCCCGGGACAGGGATGACAGATACGCAGTATTTT

v_gene: TRBV11-2
j_gene: TRBJ2-3
d_gene: TRBD2
abundance: .
CDR3aa: CASSPLAGGITDTQYF
CDR3nt: TGTGCCAGCAGCCCCCTAGCGGGAGGGATCACAGATACGCAGTATTTT

v_gene: TRBV28
j_gene: TRBJ1-5
d_gene: TRBD1
abundance: .
CDR3aa: CASSMGQGRVPQHF
CDR3nt: TGTGCCAGCAGTATGGGACAGGGGCGGGTGCCCCAGCATTTT

v_gene: TRBV7-9
j_gene: TRBJ1-4
d_gene: .
abundance: .
CDR3aa: CASSLLGGNEKLFF
CDR3nt: TGTGCCAGCAGCCTCCTCGGGGGGAATGAAAAACTGTTTTTT

v_gene: TRBV29-1
j_gene: TRBJ2-3
d_gene: .
abundance: .
CDR3aa: CSISPGRQHTDTQYF
CDR3nt: TGCAGCATCTCGCCAGGCCGACAACACACAGATACGCAGTATTTT

v_gene: TRBV2
j_gene: TRBJ2-1
d_gene: TRBD2
abundance: .
CDR3aa: CASSVRKRGAYNEQFF
CDR3nt: TGTGCCAGCAGTGTGAGGAAGCGGGGGGCCTACAATGAGCAGTTCTTC

v_gene: TRBV5-1
j_gene: TRBJ1-4
d_gene: .
abundance: .
CDR3aa: CASSLDGKLFF
CDR3nt: TGCGCCAGCAGCTTGGACGGAAAACTGTTTTTT

v_gene: TRBV7-9
j_gene: TRBJ1-5
d_gene: .
abundance: .
CDR3aa: CASSSDGNHQPQHF
CDR3nt: TGTGCCAGCAGCTCGGACGGGAATCATCAGCCCCAGCATTTT

v_gene: TRBV28
j_gene: TRBJ2-7
d_gene: .
abundance: .
CDR3aa: CASSFGRRSYEQYF
CDR3nt: TGTGCCAGCAGTTTCGGCAGGCGATCCTACGAGCAGTACTTC

v_gene: TRBV4-1
j_gene: TRBJ2-7
d_gene: .
abundance: once
CDR3aa: CASSGLTGRSYEQYF
CDR3nt: TGCGCCAGCAGCGGTTTAACGGGGAGATCCTACGAGCAGTACTTC

v_gene: TRBV28
j_gene: TRBJ1-6
d_gene: .
abundance: .
CDR3aa: CASQTAGSYNSPLHF
CDR3nt: TGTGCCAGCCAAACCGCGGGTTCCTATAATTCACCCCTCCACTTT

v_gene: TRBV5-6
j_gene: TRBJ2-5
d_gene: .
abundance: .
CDR3aa: CASSLVSETQYF
CDR3nt: TGTGCCAGCAGCTTGGTTTCGGAGACCCAGTACTTC

v_gene: TRBV28
j_gene: TRBJ1-2
d_gene: TRBD1
abundance: .
CDR3aa: CASTLAGTGYYGYTF
CDR3nt: TGTGCCAGCACTCTCGCCGGGACAGGTTATTATGGCTACACCTTC

v_gene: TRBV29-1
j_gene: TRBJ2-5
d_gene: .
abundance: .
CDR3aa: CSSRVKETQYF
CDR3nt: TGCAGCTCCCGGGTAAAAGAGACCCAGTACTTC

v_gene: TRBV27
j_gene: TRBJ2-1
d_gene: .
abundance: .
CDR3aa: CASSYGTRRGRTNEQFF
CDR3nt: TGTGCCAGCAGTTATGGAACCCGTCGGGGGAGGACCAATGAGCAGTTCTTC

v_gene: TRBV7-9
j_gene: TRBJ2-1
d_gene: TRBD2
abundance: .
CDR3aa: CASSLRGGRVDEQFF
CDR3nt: TGTGCCAGCAGCTTACGGGGCGGGAGGGTCGATGAGCAGTTCTTC

v_gene: TRBV11-2
j_gene: TRBJ1-1
d_gene: .
abundance: .
CDR3aa: CASSLRDTEAFF
CDR3nt: TGTGCCAGCAGCTTGCGAGACACTGAAGCTTTCTTT

v_gene: TRBV27
j_gene: TRBJ1-1
d_gene: .
abundance: .
CDR3aa: CASRKGRENTEAFF
CDR3nt: TGTGCCAGCAGAAAAGGCAGGGAGAACACTGAAGCTTTCTTT

v_gene: TRBV5-1
j_gene: TRBJ1-5
d_gene: .
abundance: .
CDR3aa: CASSLGGRDQPQHF
CDR3nt: TGCGCCAGCAGCTTGGGGGGCCGTGATCAGCCCCAGCATTTT

v_gene: TRBV30
j_gene: TRBJ1-4
d_gene: .
abundance: .
CDR3aa: CASDWGGATNEKLFF
CDR3nt: TGTGCCTCGGATTGGGGGGGGGCAACTAATGAAAAACTGTTTTTT

v_gene: TRBV9
j_gene: TRBJ2-3
d_gene: .
abundance: .
CDR3aa: CASSTNTDTQYF
CDR3nt: TGTGCCAGCAGCACAAACACAGATACGCAGTATTTT

v_gene: TRBV2
j_gene: TRBJ2-7
d_gene: .
abundance: few
CDR3aa: CASITGFSNEQYF
CDR3nt: TGTGCCAGCATCACGGGATTTAGCAACGAGCAGTACTTC

v_gene: TRBV7-9
j_gene: TRBJ1-1
d_gene: .
abundance: .
CDR3aa: CASSGNTEAFF
CDR3nt: TGTGCCTCCAGTGGGAACACTGAAGCTTTCTTT

v_gene: TRBV2
j_gene: TRBJ2-5
d_gene: TRBD2
abundance: .
CDR3aa: CASLSQGPSGPTQETQYF
CDR3nt: TGTGCCAGTCTCTCACAGGGCCCTAGCGGGCCTACCCAAGAGACCCAGTACTTC

v_gene: TRBV5-4
j_gene: TRBJ1-1
d_gene: .
abundance: once
CDR3aa: CASSFTPTGNTEAFF
CDR3nt: TGTGCCAGCAGCTTTACACCTACAGGGAACACTGAAGCTTTCTTT

v_gene: TRBV19
j_gene: TRBJ1-3
d_gene: .
abundance: .
CDR3aa: CASIAELPSGNTIYF
CDR3nt: TGTGCCAGTATAGCCGAACTTCCATCTGGAAACACCATATATTTT

v_gene: TRBV29-1
j_gene: TRBJ2-4
d_gene: .
abundance: once
CDR3aa: CSVRTQHTNIQYF
CDR3nt: TGCAGCGTTCGTACACAGCACACGAACATTCAGTACTTC

v_gene: TRBV7-3
j_gene: TRBJ2-6
d_gene: TRBD2
abundance: .
CDR3aa: CASSLSGRHRSGANVLTF
CDR3nt: TGTGCCAGCAGCTTGAGCGGGAGGCATAGATCTGGGGCCAACGTCCTGACTTTC

v_gene: TRBV27
j_gene: TRBJ2-1
d_gene: .
abundance: once
CDR3aa: CASRPDRLAYNEQFF
CDR3nt: TGTGCCAGCAGGCCGGACAGATTAGCCTACAATGAGCAGTTCTTC

v_gene: TRBV6-5
j_gene: TRBJ2-1
d_gene: .
abundance: .
CDR3aa: CATSGWSSYNEQFF
CDR3nt: TGTGCCACCTCAGGGTGGAGCTCCTACAATGAGCAGTTCTTC

v_gene: TRBV5-1
j_gene: TRBJ2-2
d_gene: TRBD1
abundance: .
CDR3aa: CASRDRMGNTGELFF
CDR3nt: TGCGCCAGCAGGGACAGGATGGGTAACACCGGGGAGCTGTTTTTT